In its sample, the clone carrying this TCR beta chain was seen once. Generated by immunoSEQ multiplex PCR, the TCRdb table keeps only in-frame clones and is missing some. Of about 480,000 clones in the sample, around nine tenths were seen once. Enrolled during active infection, Seattle patients were then followed longitudinally. Per the germline V gene, CDR1 is MDHEN and CDR2 is SYDVKM. V was pared by 11 bases and J by 5 bases, with 9 bases of the junction left unmatched. This CDR3 has 13 amino acids. This record comes from a study of blood T cell repertoires in COVID-19. This sequence was found in a woman aged 50 to 60 with COVID-19, enrolled during active disease. This chain connects TRBV28 to TRBJ2-5, with 9 nucleotides matching TRBD2. Material: peripheral blood. CDR3 in DNA: TGTGCCTCTACCTCTAGCGGGGCTGAGACCCAGTACTTC. This encodes CASTSSGAETQYF.